What follows are 17 T cell receptor beta chains derived from one specimen sequenced in a study of cytomegalovirus exposure and HLA in healthy donors. Use of 60 Vbeta and 13 Jbeta primers characterized the PCR. Using immunoSEQ multiplex PCR, the repertoire was profiled, and TCRdb retains in-frame clones only, with some absent. The repertoire has about 150,000 clones, over 80% of them found once; the top ten carry 2% to 2.5%. Sequenced sample: PBMCs. Every receptor here comes from a male donor in good health and CMV-seronegative.

The rearrangement joins TRBV9 to TRBJ1-2, with a weak D call TRBD1 (5 bases). This CDR3 has 14 residues. Germline CDR1 SGDLS, CDR2 YYNGEE. The germline V and J ends were trimmed by 0 bases and 2 bases, with 8 bases remaining between them. The CDR3 spells CASSVGAGNYGYTF. The DNA for the CDR3 is TGTGCCAGCAGCGTAGGGGCAGGGAACTATGGCTACACCTTC.

This clone was seen more than once but under ten times. The chain recombines TRBV30 with TRBJ2-2, with 10 bases that match TRBD2. The germline V gene has CDR1 GTSNPN and CDR2 SVGIG (reference sequence). This CDR3 comprises 15 residues. The junction had 13 bases not matched to a gene; V was cut back by 8 bases and J by 7 bases. The CDR3 sequence is CASQRGGLMNGELFF. The CDR3 nucleotides are TGTGCCAGTCAGCGGGGGGGCCTTATGAACGGGGAGCTGTTTTTT.

This clone has just a few counts. The V and J genes are TRBV9 and TRBJ2-1; D gene ambiguous. The V end was cut by 2 bases, the J end by 4 bases, with 4 bases between. The CDR3 loop spans 12 amino acids. CDR1 SGDLS and CDR2 YYNGEE come from the germline V gene. As DNA, the CDR3 is TGTGCCAGCAGCGTGCAGTACAATGAGCAGTTCTTC. Translation gives CASSVQYNEQFF.

The CDR3 coding sequence is TGTGCCAGCAGCTTAGGCAGGGGCATGCACAATGAGCAGTTCTTC. It is translated as CASSLGRGMHNEQFF. The V and J genes are TRBV7-2 and TRBJ2-1; a weak D match, TRBD1 (6 bases). This CDR3 contains 15 residues. V was clipped by 1 base and J by 5 bases, with 12 bases between them. Germline V gene data show CDR1 as SGHTA and CDR2 as FQGNSA.

In the case of this clone: Relative to the germline gene, one junction end is altered; a read error may explain this. The same CDR3 arises from other DNA sequences in this sample as well. This chain links TRBV7-8 with TRBJ2-2; TRBD2 aligns across 10 bases. Germline V gives CDR1 SGHVS, CDR2 FQNEAQ. The CDR3 runs 19 residues. CDR3 protein: CASSSPGSGGAVNTGELFF. The CDR3 nucleotides are TGTGCCAGCAGCTCCCCGGGGAGCGGGGGGGCCGTAAACACCGGAGAGCTGTTTTTT.

This sequence joins TRBV10-1 and TRBJ2-3; TRBD2 matches at 9 bases. V shed 6 bases, J shed 6 bases, and the junction held 13 bases outside the gene matches. This CDR3 region has 16 residues. CDR1 and CDR2 from the germline V gene are WNHNN and SYGVQD (reference sequence). The CDR3 bases are TGCGCCAGCAGCCTCAGAAGCGGGGGGCCCGGTGATACGCAGTATTTT. Protein sequence: CASSLRSGGPGDTQYF.

This clone was found a few times. CDR3 residues: CASSLDGLYGYTF. The CDR3 bases are TGTGCCAGCAGCTTGGACGGACTCTATGGCTACACCTTC. The chain uses TRBV7-2 and TRBJ1-2, with unresolved D. The germline V and J ends were trimmed by 3 bases and 4 bases, with 9 bases remaining between them. The CDR3 loop spans 13 amino acids. The V gene's germline CDR1 is SGHTA and CDR2 FQGNSA.

The gene calls are TRBV6-5 and TRBJ1-6; 8 bases agree with TRBD1. V lost 6 bases to trimming and J lost 9 bases; unmatched junction nucleotides: 10. This CDR3 contains 15 residues. CDR1 MNHEY and CDR2 SVGAGI come from the germline V gene. CDR3 DNA: TGTGCCAGCAGCCCAACCAGGGGGCGTACTTCACCCCTCCACTTT. This translates into CASSPTRGRTSPLHF.

This chain connects TRBV11-1 to TRBJ2-1; D not certain. CDR3 length: 12 residues. Trimming took 5 bases from V and 4 from J, leaving 6 bases between them. CDR1 and CDR2 (germline): SGHAT, FQDESV (reference sequence). The CDR3 region has the DNA TGTGCCAGCAGCCCGGTTTACAATGAGCAGTTCTTC. This translates into CASSPVYNEQFF.

V usage is TRBV30 and J usage is TRBJ1-2, with D perhaps TRBD1 (5 bases). The V and J ends lost 2 bases and 7 bases respectively, with 11 bases between them. The CDR3 consists of 12 residues. Germline CDR1 GTSNPN, CDR2 SVGIG (reference sequence). CDR3 protein: CAWSLQGSGYTF. The CDR3 DNA reads as TGTGCCTGGAGTCTCCAGGGTTCTGGCTACACCTTC.

The rearrangement joins TRBV20-1 to TRBJ2-7, with a weak D call TRBD2 (6 bases). V dropped 5 bases and J dropped 9 bases, with 14 bases sitting between them. CDR1 DFQATT and CDR2 SNEGSKA come from the germline V gene (reference sequence). This CDR3 is built from 11 residues. The CDR3 nucleotides are TGCAGTGCTCTAGGACTAAATCGGCAGTACTTC. This translates into CSALGLNRQYF.

The chain couples TRBV5-4 to TRBJ1-1; D is uncertain. The germline CDR1 and CDR2 sequences are SGHNT and YYREEE (reference sequence). The V end was cut by 2 bases, the J end by 3 bases, with 11 bases between. The CDR3 is 14 amino acids. DNA for the CDR3: TGTGCCAGCAGCTTCCTTAGTGAACACACTGAAGCTTTCTTT. It encodes CASSFLSEHTEAFF.

The rearrangement uses TRBV6-6 and TRBJ1-1; D is ambiguous. This CDR3 contains 13 residues. The V end lost 0 bases, the J end lost 5 bases, and 7 bases lay between the germline ends. CDR1 and CDR2 (germline): MNHNY, SVGAGI (reference sequence). The CDR3 bases are TGTGCCAGCAGTTACTCGCGACTTACTGAAGCTTTCTTT. It yields the protein CASSYSRLTEAFF.

In regard to this clone: An end of the junction differs from the germline gene, which may be a read error. Here the CDR3 reads CVSSLISSSGANVLTF. In DNA, the CDR3 is TGCGTCAGCAGCTTGATCTCTTCCTCTGGGGCCAACGTCCTGACTTTC. V gene TRBV5-1 combines with J gene TRBJ2-6; D remains unclear. CDR1 is SGHRS, CDR2 YFSETQ, per germline. This CDR3 spans 16 amino acids.

This chain uses TRBV6-5 with TRBJ1-1, with D uncertain. V dropped 8 bases and J dropped 1 base, with 5 bases sitting between them. The length of the CDR3 is 11 residues. Germline CDR1 and CDR2: MNHEY and SVGAGI. CDR3 DNA sequence: TGTGCCAGCGGCAAGAACACTGAAGCTTTCTTT. It codes for CASGKNTEAFF.

The V call is TRBV7-2, the J call TRBJ2-2; 10 nucleotides match TRBD1. Germline trimming cut 3 bases from V and 4 bases from J; bases unmatched to any gene: 2. The CDR3 sequence is 15 residues long. Germline V CDR1 and CDR2: SGHTA, FQGNSA. In DNA form, the CDR3 reads TGTGCCAGCAGCTTCGACAGGGGGCGCACCGGGGAGCTGTTTTTT. Its protein product is CASSFDRGRTGELFF.

This rearrangement joins TRBV2 to TRBJ1-2; TRBD1 is a possible D gene (6 bases). V gave up 11 bases and J gave up 6 bases, with 7 bases separating them. This CDR3 comprises 9 residues. The germline CDR1 and CDR2 sequences are SNHLY and FYNNEI. The CDR3 region has the DNA TGTGCCGGACAGCATGGCTACACCTTC. Its translation: CAGQHGYTF.